This T cell receptor (beta chain) was observed in a study of OX40 agonist ivuxolimab in advanced cancers. This clone was detected once. Profiling relied on immunoSEQ multiplex PCR, and the TCRdb table lists in-frame clones only, not all of them. This table has 90,000 or so clones, approximately 89% appearing once. This CDR3 comprises 16 residues. The V gene's germline CDR1 is SGDLS and CDR2 YYNGEE. V lost 0 bases and J lost 4; bases outside the gene matches: 6. The sample was CD4+ or CD8+ T cells sorted from blood, taken in a trial of the OX40 agonist ivuxolimab. The clonotype originates from an adult with an advanced solid tumor such as melanoma, head and neck, liver or kidney cancer. The chain employs TRBV9 and TRBJ1-3; the match to TRBD1 covers 8 bases. CDR3 amino acids: CASSVAQGASGNTIYF. The CDR3, as DNA: TGTGCCAGCAGCGTAGCCCAGGGGGCGAGCGGAAACACCATATATTTT.